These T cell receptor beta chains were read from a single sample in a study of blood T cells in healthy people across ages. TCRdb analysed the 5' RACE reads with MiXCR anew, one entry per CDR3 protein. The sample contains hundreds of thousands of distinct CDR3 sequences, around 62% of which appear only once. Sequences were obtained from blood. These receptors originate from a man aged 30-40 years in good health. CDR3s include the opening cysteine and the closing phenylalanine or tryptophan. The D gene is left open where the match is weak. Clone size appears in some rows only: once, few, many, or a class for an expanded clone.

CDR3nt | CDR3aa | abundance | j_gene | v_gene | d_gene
TGTGCCAGCAGCGTTCGCGACGGGGACACTGAAGCTTTCTTT | CASSVRDGDTEAFF | . | TRBJ1-1 | TRBV9 | .
TGTGCCAGCAGTTACTCGCCAGCCCCCTACGAGCAGTACTTC | CASSYSPAPYEQYF | . | TRBJ2-7 | TRBV6-5 | .
TGTGCCAGCAGCTTGGGGCAAACTCGGGGCTACGAGCAGTACTTC | CASSLGQTRGYEQYF | . | TRBJ2-7 | TRBV5-5 | .
TGCAGTGCTACAGGGGACAGGAGCTCCTACGAGCAGTACTTC | CSATGDRSSYEQYF | . | TRBJ2-7 | TRBV20-1 | TRBD1
TGCAGTGCTAGAGATGAAGGAGGGGGGGGACAAGAGACCCAGTACTTC | CSARDEGGGGQETQYF | . | TRBJ2-5 | TRBV20-1 | .
TGTGCCAGCAGCTTAGAGGGAGTTGGTAATTCACCCCTCCACTTT | CASSLEGVGNSPLHF | few | TRBJ1-6 | TRBV7-2 | .
TGTGCCAACTCTCCCGGGAACCAAGAGACCCAGTACTTC | CANSPGNQETQYF | . | TRBJ2-5 | TRBV2 | .
TGCAGTGCTAGAACAGGTCTGTCCTACGAGCAGTACTTC | CSARTGLSYEQYF | . | TRBJ2-7 | TRBV20-1 | .
TGTGCCAGCAGTGAGGGACTAGCGGGGACAGATACGCAGTATTTT | CASSEGLAGTDTQYF | once | TRBJ2-3 | TRBV2 | TRBD2
TGTGCCACCAGTGATTTACGCGACAGCCAAGAGACCCAGTACTTC | CATSDLRDSQETQYF | . | TRBJ2-5 | TRBV24-1 | .
TGTGCCAGCAGCAAAGGGAGAGGTCCCTACTCTGGGGCCAACGTCCTGACTTTC | CASSKGRGPYSGANVLTF | . | TRBJ2-6 | TRBV21-1 | .
TGTGCCAGCAGTGACTTTGGGACAGGGGTTCAGGAGCAGTACTTC | CASSDFGTGVQEQYF | . | TRBJ2-5 | TRBV27 | TRBD1